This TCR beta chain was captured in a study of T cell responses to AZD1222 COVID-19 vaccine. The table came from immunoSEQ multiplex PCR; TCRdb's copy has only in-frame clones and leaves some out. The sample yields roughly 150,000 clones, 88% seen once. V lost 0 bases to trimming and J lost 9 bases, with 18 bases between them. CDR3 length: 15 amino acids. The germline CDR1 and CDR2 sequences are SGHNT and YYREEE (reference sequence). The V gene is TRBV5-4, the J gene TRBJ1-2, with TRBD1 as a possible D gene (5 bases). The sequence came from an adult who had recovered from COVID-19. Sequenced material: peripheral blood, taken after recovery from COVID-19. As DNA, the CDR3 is TGTGCCAGCAGCTTGGTAGGCAGCCAGGGCACGCGCTACACCTTC. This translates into CASSLVGSQGTRYTF.